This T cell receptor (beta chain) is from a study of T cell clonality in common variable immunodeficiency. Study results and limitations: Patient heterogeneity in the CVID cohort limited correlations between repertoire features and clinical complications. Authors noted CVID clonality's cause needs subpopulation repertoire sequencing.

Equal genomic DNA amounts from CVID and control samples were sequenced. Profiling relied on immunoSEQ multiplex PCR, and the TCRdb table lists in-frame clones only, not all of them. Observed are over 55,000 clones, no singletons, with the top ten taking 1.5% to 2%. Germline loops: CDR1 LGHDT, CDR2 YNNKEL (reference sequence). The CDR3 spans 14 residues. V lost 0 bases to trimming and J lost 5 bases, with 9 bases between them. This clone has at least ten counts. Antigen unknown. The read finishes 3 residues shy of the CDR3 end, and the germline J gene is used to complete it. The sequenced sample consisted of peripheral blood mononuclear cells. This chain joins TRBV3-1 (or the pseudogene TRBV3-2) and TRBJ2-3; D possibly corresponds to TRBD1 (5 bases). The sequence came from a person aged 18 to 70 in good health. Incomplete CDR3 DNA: TGTGCCAGCAGCCAAGATCAAGGGGTAGATACG. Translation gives CASSQDQGVDT. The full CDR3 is CASSQDQGVDTQYF.